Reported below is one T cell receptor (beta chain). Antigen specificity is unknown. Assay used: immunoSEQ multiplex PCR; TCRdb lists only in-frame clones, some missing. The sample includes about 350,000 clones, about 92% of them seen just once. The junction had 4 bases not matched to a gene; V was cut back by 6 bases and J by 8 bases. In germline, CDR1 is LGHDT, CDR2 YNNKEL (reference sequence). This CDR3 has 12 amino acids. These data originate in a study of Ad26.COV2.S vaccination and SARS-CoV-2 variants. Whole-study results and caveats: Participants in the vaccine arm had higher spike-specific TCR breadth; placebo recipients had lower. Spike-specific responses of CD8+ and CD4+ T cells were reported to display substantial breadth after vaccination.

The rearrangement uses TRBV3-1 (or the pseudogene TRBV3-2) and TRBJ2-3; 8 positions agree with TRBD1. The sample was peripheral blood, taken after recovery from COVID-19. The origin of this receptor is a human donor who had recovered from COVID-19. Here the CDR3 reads CASRSTGVTQYF. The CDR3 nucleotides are TGTGCCAGCAGGTCGACAGGGGTTACGCAGTATTTT.